A single sample is the source of the 30 T cell receptor beta chains below, sequenced in a study of long-term antiretroviral therapy in people with HIV. The assay, immunoSEQ v3.0, was run at survey level. Data came from immunoSEQ multiplex PCR; TCRdb stores just in-frame clones and leaves some out. The profile covers tens of thousands of clones, with roughly four fifths appearing a single time and 13% taken by the ten largest. Sequenced here: unsorted PBMCs, sampled 0.3 years after starting antiretroviral therapy. These receptors originate from a man between 18 and 35 years old with HIV.

The V call is TRBV18, the J call TRBJ2-7, with 10 bases fitting TRBD2. Per the germline V gene, CDR1 is KGHSH and CDR2 is LQKENI. The CDR3 extends over 17 amino acids. V dropped 4 bases and J dropped 1; count of bases not matched to a gene: 10. DNA for the CDR3: TGTGCCAGCTCACAAAGCCCTCCTAGCGGGGGATCCTACGAGCAGTACTTC. It codes for CASSQSPPSGGSYEQYF.

The chain is built from TRBV4-3 and TRBJ1-4; no firm D call. Germline loops: CDR1 LGHNA, CDR2 YSLEER. There are 14 residues in the CDR3. V was clipped by 0 bases and J by 5 bases, with 7 bases between them. This CDR3 reads CASSQDNVNEKLFF. The CDR3 DNA is TGCGCCAGCAGCCAAGATAACGTAAATGAAAAACTGTTTTTT.

The chain combines TRBV7-8 with TRBJ1-1; TRBD1 is a possible D gene (5 bases). The ends were cut back, 0 bases at V and 4 bases at J, with 9 bases in the middle. This CDR3 region has 14 residues. The germline V gene has CDR1 SGHVS and CDR2 FQNEAQ. The CDR3 sequence is CASSLAGVGTEAFF. CDR3 coding DNA: TGTGCCAGCAGCTTAGCGGGGGTGGGCACTGAAGCTTTCTTT. Complete variable domain (other parts from reference TRBV7-8 and TRBJ1-1): GAGVSQSPRYKVAKRGQDVALRCDPISGHVSLFWYQQALGQGPEFLTYFQNEAQLDKSGLPSDRFFAERPEGSVSTLKIQRTQQEDSAVYLCASSLAGVGTEAFFGQGTRLTVV.

This clone was found once. The chain uses TRBV2 and TRBJ2-2; a possible D gene is TRBD1 (5 bases). CDR1 is SNHLY and CDR2 is FYNNEI in the germline V gene. The CDR3 runs to 13 residues. V was trimmed by 6 bases and J by 3 bases, leaving 8 bases between them. The CDR3, as DNA: TGTGCCAGCAGGACAGTTTACACCGGGGAGCTGTTTTTT. It translates to CASRTVYTGELFF.

The rearrangement joins TRBV27 to TRBJ2-5, with a tentative D call TRBD2 (5 bases). V was pared by 9 bases and J by 6 bases, with 14 bases between. Germline CDR1 is MNHEY and CDR2 is SMNVEV (reference sequence). This CDR3 spans 12 amino acids. CDR3 in amino acids: CASNDSGKTQYF. CDR3 coding DNA: TGTGCCAGTAACGACTCGGGGAAGACCCAGTACTTC.

For this clone: Germline and junction disagree at one end, which may indicate a read error. The CDR3 spells CASSLDPAGGPETQYF. The CDR3 nucleotides read TGTGCTAGCAGCTTAGACCCAGCGGGAGGGCCTGAGACCCAGTACTTC. The chain joins TRBV7-7 to TRBJ2-5, with 10 bases aligning to TRBD2. The CDR3 runs 16 residues. The V gene's germline CDR1 is SSHAT and CDR2 FNYEAQ (reference sequence).

The gene calls are TRBV9 and TRBJ2-7; 11 bases are a match to TRBD1. Germline-derived CDR1 and CDR2 are SGDLS and YYNGEE. The CDR3 totals 15 residues. Trimming at V came to 0 bases and at J to 2 bases, leaving 1 base not matched to a gene. In nucleotides, the CDR3 is TGTGCCAGCAGCGTAGGGACAGGGGGCACCTACGAGCAGTACTTC. Its translation is CASSVGTGGTYEQYF.

This chain connects TRBV27 to TRBJ2-7, with 8 bases identical to TRBD2. Germline values: CDR1 MNHEY, CDR2 SMNVEV (reference sequence). The CDR3 covers 17 residues. Losses at the gene ends were 1 base for V and 6 bases for J; bases not matched to a gene: 14. The CDR3 loop reads CASSLLAGHRAGFEQYF. The CDR3 DNA is TGTGCCAGCAGTTTATTAGCGGGGCATCGGGCAGGATTCGAGCAGTACTTC.

The chain couples TRBV2 to TRBJ2-7; 7 bases match TRBD2. The CDR3 extends over 15 amino acids. The J segment lost 0 bases and the V segment lost 4 bases, leaving 6 bases of the junction unmatched. Germline CDR1 SNHLY, CDR2 FYNNEI. Written as DNA, the CDR3 is TGTGCCAGCAGTGCCGGGCGGGGGAGCTCCTACGAGCAGTACTTC. Residues: CASSAGRGSSYEQYF.

The chain couples TRBV7-6 to TRBJ2-1; 11 positions match TRBD2. The V and J ends lost 4 bases and 6 bases, in that order; junction bases with no gene match: 5. Germline CDR1 SGHVS, CDR2 FNYEAQ. The CDR3 totals 15 residues. The CDR3 nucleotides read TGTGCCAGCAGCTCCCTAGCGGGAGGAGGCAATGAGCAGTTCTTC. Translating it yields CASSSLAGGGNEQFF.

The CDR3 DNA reads TGTGCCAGTAGTATAGCCGGACAGGGGGCTTACGAGCAGTACTTC. Protein: CASSIAGQGAYEQYF. V gene TRBV19 combines with J gene TRBJ2-7; 11 bases map to TRBD1. The V segment lost 1 base and the J segment 4 bases; nucleotides outside the gene matches: 3. From germline, CDR1 is LNHDA and CDR2 SQIVND (reference sequence). The CDR3 covers 15 residues.

The V call is TRBV7-2, the J call TRBJ1-4, with a weak D call TRBD1 (5 bases). Trimming stripped 2 bases from V and 6 bases from J, with 16 bases between. This CDR3 region has 16 residues. Germline-derived CDR1 and CDR2 are SGHTA and FQGNSA. In DNA form, the CDR3 reads TGTGCCAGCAGCTTAACGAGTTCCAGGGCCTATGAAAAACTGTTTTTT. It codes for CASSLTSSRAYEKLFF.

J is TRBJ1-1 and V is TRBV5-1, with D possibly being TRBD1 (6 bases). The V end lost 0 bases, the J end lost 3 bases, and 12 bases lay between the germline ends. Germline V gene lookup returns CDR1 SGHRS and CDR2 YFSETQ. The CDR3 spans 15 residues. The CDR3 bases are TGCGCCAGCAGCTTGGAACCAGGGGATTACACTGAAGCTTTCTTT. This encodes CASSLEPGDYTEAFF.

The rearrangement links TRBV11-1 to TRBJ1-2, with 8 nucleotides matching TRBD1. Germline V CDR1 and CDR2: SGHAT, FQDESV (reference sequence). V shed 2 bases, J shed 6 bases, and the junction held 2 bases outside the gene matches. The CDR3 runs 13 residues. The CDR3 sequence is CASSLQGANGYTF. Here the CDR3 DNA reads TGTGCCAGCAGCTTACAGGGGGCTAATGGCTACACCTTC.

The CDR3 region has the DNA TGTGCCTGGAGTGTGACAGCCGTTAATCGTAGGAGCTCTGGAAACACCATATATTTT. It is translated as CAWSVTAVNRRSSGNTIYF. This chain joins TRBV30 and TRBJ1-3; D perhaps matches TRBD1 (5 bases). V was clipped by 0 bases and J by 0 bases, with 21 bases between them. The CDR3 runs 19 residues. Germline lookup yields CDR1 GTSNPN and CDR2 SVGIG (reference sequence).

The CDR3 coding sequence is TGTGCCAGCTCTAGCAGGGGTTCTAACTATGGCTACACCTTC. Its protein is CASSSRGSNYGYTF. The V gene is TRBV2, the J gene TRBJ1-2; tentative D call: TRBD1 (6 bases). Trimming shortened V by 8 bases and J by 0 bases, and 13 bases separated the two germline ends. The CDR3 spans 14 residues. Germline V gene sequence: CDR1 SNHLY, CDR2 FYNNEI.

The V and J genes are TRBV7-9 and TRBJ1-4; D call uncertain. The germline CDR1 and CDR2 sequences are SEHNR and FQNEAQ (reference sequence). V was pared by 2 bases and J by 7 bases, with 17 bases between. This CDR3 spans 16 amino acids. The CDR3 coding sequence is TGTGCCAGCAGCTTAAGGGTTGGCCCAGTACGTGAAAAACTGTTTTTT. Protein sequence: CASSLRVGPVREKLFF.

The rearrangement joins TRBV5-4 to TRBJ2-3; D might be TRBD1 (6 bases). This CDR3 has 13 residues. Trimming cost V 5 bases and J 2 bases, with 9 bases left between them. Germline V lookup: CDR1 SGHNT, CDR2 YYREEE (reference sequence). The CDR3 protein is CASSDRFTDTQYF. Here the CDR3 DNA reads TGTGCCAGCAGTGACAGGTTCACAGATACGCAGTATTTT.

V and J are TRBV27 and TRBJ2-1; 8 positions match TRBD2. V gave up 5 bases and J gave up 4 bases; unmatched junction bases: 7. The CDR3 sequence is 15 residues long. Germline loops: CDR1 MNHEY, CDR2 SMNVEV (reference sequence). The CDR3 loop is CASSPGAGAYNEQFF. CDR3 nucleotides: TGTGCCAGCAGTCCGGGAGCGGGAGCTTACAATGAGCAGTTCTTC.

V gene TRBV27 combines with J gene TRBJ2-5, with 7 nucleotides matching TRBD2. The CDR3 has 14 residues. Germline CDR1 and CDR2: MNHEY and SMNVEV (reference sequence). The V segment lost 0 bases and the J segment 7 bases; nucleotides outside the gene matches: 5. The DNA for the CDR3 is TGTGCCAGCAGTTTATCCGGGACTACGGGGACCCAGTACTTC. Protein: CASSLSGTTGTQYF.

The genes are TRBV5-5 and TRBJ1-6; 7 nucleotides align to TRBD1. CDR3 length: 16 amino acids. J lost 9 bases, V lost 0 bases, and 9 bases had no gene match. Germline assignment: CDR1 SGHKS and CDR2 YYEKEE (reference sequence). The CDR3: CASSLADREITSPLHF. The CDR3 nucleotides are TGTGCCAGCAGCTTGGCCGACAGGGAAATCACTTCACCCCTCCACTTT.

J is TRBJ2-3 and V is TRBV2, with a possible D match to TRBD2 (5 bases). The CDR3 runs to 15 residues. Trimming pared 2 bases from V and 4 bases from J, leaving 13 bases between. Germline assignment: CDR1 SNHLY and CDR2 FYNNEI. The CDR3 nucleotides are TGTGCCAGCAGTGAAAAAGGGAGAGCGGCAGATACGCAGTATTTT. Translated: CASSEKGRAADTQYF.

This clone was counted between two and nine times. The V and J genes are TRBV11-2 and TRBJ2-7, with D unresolved. Germline V gene sequence: CDR1 SGHAT, CDR2 FQNNGV. With 3 bases removed from V and 6 bases from J, the gap between germline ends came to 6 bases. This CDR3 spans 11 amino acids. The CDR3 protein is CASSFSAEQYF. The CDR3 coding sequence is TGTGCCAGCAGCTTCTCCGCCGAGCAGTACTTC.

J is TRBJ2-3 and V is TRBV11-2; the D is unclear. This CDR3 has 14 amino acids. Looked up from germline, CDR1 is SGHAT and CDR2 is FQNNGV. Deletions cut 6 bases from V and 6 bases from J, with 16 bases between. This chain's CDR3 is CASRGYGEADTQYF. The DNA of the CDR3 is TGTGCCAGCAGGGGGTACGGTGAGGCCGATACGCAGTATTTT. The entire variable domain, with the rest obtained from reference TRBV11-2 and TRBJ2-3, is as follows: EAGVAQSPRYKIIEKRQSVAFWCNPISGHATLYWYQQILGQGPKLLIQFQNNGVVDDSQLPKDRFSAERLKGVDSTLKIQPAKLEDSAVYLCASRGYGEADTQYFGPGTRLTVL.

V and J are TRBV10-3 and TRBJ2-1; 9 positions agree with TRBD2. There are 14 residues in the CDR3. Germline loops: CDR1 ENHRY, CDR2 SYGVKD. V gave up 9 bases and J gave up 7 bases; unmatched junction bases: 10. The CDR3 region is CAIESSGSKNEQFF. The CDR3 nucleotides read TGTGCCATTGAGAGTAGCGGGAGTAAGAATGAGCAGTTCTTC.

The chain employs TRBV6-5 and TRBJ1-4; D is unresolved. This CDR3 comprises 13 residues. Trimming took off 0 bases at V and 5 bases at J, with 4 bases between the two ends. Germline V gene data show CDR1 as MNHEY and CDR2 as SVGAGI. CDR3 residues: CASSYSLNEKLFF. CDR3 bases: TGTGCCAGCAGTTACTCCTTGAATGAAAAACTGTTTTTT.

CDR3: CASEQDTGELFF. In DNA, the CDR3 is TGTGCCAGTGAGCAAGACACCGGGGAGCTGTTTTTT. The chain links TRBV2 to TRBJ2-2; D not resolved. The CDR3 has 12 residues. CDR1 is SNHLY and CDR2 is FYNNEI in the germline V gene. With 9 bases removed from V and 3 bases from J, the gap between germline ends came to 8 bases.

The chain carries TRBV12-5 and TRBJ2-7, with D perhaps matching TRBD2 (7 bases). Germline CDR1 is LGHNT and CDR2 is FRNRAP. The CDR3 runs 21 residues. V lost 0 bases and J 0 bases, leaving 27 bases between the germline ends. The CDR3 protein is CASGLVQGGFLVGVSSYEQYF. In DNA form, the CDR3 reads TGTGCTAGTGGTTTGGTACAGGGAGGGTTCCTCGTGGGGGTGAGCTCCTACGAGCAGTACTTC.

V is TRBV29-1 and J is TRBJ2-3; no clear D. Germline CDR1 and CDR2: SQVTM and ANQGSEA. V was clipped by 2 bases and J by 1 base, with 4 bases between them. This CDR3 spans 12 amino acids. The CDR3 DNA reads TGCAGCGTTGAAACTGGCACAGATACGCAGTATTTT. It is translated as CSVETGTDTQYF.

The chain has TRBV6-1 and TRBJ2-7; the D gene could be TRBD1 or TRBD2 (6 bases each). Germline V gene lookup returns CDR1 MNHNS and CDR2 SASEGT. With 2 bases removed from V and 4 bases from J, the gap between germline ends came to 15 bases. This CDR3 contains 15 residues. The CDR3 DNA is TGTGCCAGCAGTGAATATGGGGGGCTCGTGTACGAGCAGTACTTC. Translation: CASSEYGGLVYEQYF.